One sample yielded the 6 T cell receptor beta chains listed below, sequenced in a study of Japanese encephalitis immunity and Zika vaccine responses. For about six days, PBMCs labeled with CFSE were cultured with peptide pools at roughly 1 ug/mL each. Unfixed live CD56-CD19-CD16-CD3+CD4+ CFSE-low cells were sorted as proliferating CD4 T cells. TCRdb ran MiXCR on the 5' RACE reads and lists one entry per CDR3 protein. Its clone listing holds some 66 distinct CDR3 sequences. The source material was antigen-activated CD4+ T cells from blood, cultured, sampled during a Zika inactivated vaccine study. Source of these receptors: an adult woman who received an inactivated Zika virus vaccine.

This clonotype has more than one count but fewer than ten. V and J are TRBV7-2 and TRBJ1-4; D gene unclear. The CDR3 covers 15 residues. Per the germline V gene, CDR1 is SGHTA and CDR2 is FQGNSA. The V end lost 2 bases, the J end lost 3 bases, and 10 bases lay between the germline ends. CDR3 sequence (DNA): TGTGCCAGCAGCTTAATGCTCCTCCCTAATGAAAAACTGTTTTTT. It codes for CASSLMLLPNEKLFF. The complete variable domain, with remaining parts taken from reference TRBV7-2 and TRBJ1-4, reads GAGVSQSPSNKVTEKGKDVELRCDPISGHTALYWYRQSLGQGLEFLIYFQGNSAPDKSGLPSDRFSAERTGGSVSTLTIQRTQQEDSAVYLCASSLMLLPNEKLFFGSGTQLSVL.

The J gene is TRBJ2-1, the V gene TRBV18, with 9 bases lining up with TRBD1. V shed 4 bases, J shed 9 bases, and the junction held 16 bases outside the gene matches. The CDR3 has 17 amino acids. Germline V gene lookup returns CDR1 KGHSH and CDR2 LQKENI. The CDR3 loop reads CASSLFSSGQGFGEQFF. In DNA, the CDR3 is TGTGCCAGCTCACTCTTTTCTTCGGGACAGGGTTTCGGTGAGCAGTTCTTC.

In its sample, this clonotype ranks as large (0.1 to 1%). The genes are TRBV7-6 and TRBJ2-2; 7 nucleotides line up with TRBD2. This CDR3 is 16 amino acids long. The V gene's germline CDR1 is SGHVS and CDR2 FNYEAQ. The junction had 10 bases not matched to a gene; V was cut back by 4 bases and J by 5 bases. This CDR3 is CASSSGQREVTGELFF. CDR3 DNA sequence: TGTGCCAGCAGCTCAGGACAACGGGAGGTGACCGGGGAGCTGTTTTTT.

This clonotype is hyperexpanded in the sample. The V gene is TRBV5-1, the J gene TRBJ2-7; 8 bases fit TRBD1. The length of the CDR3 is 14 residues. Germline V gene data show CDR1 as SGHRS and CDR2 as YFSETQ. J was trimmed by 3 bases and V by 4 bases; bases with no gene match: 6. The CDR3 spells CASSPGQAYYEQYF. The CDR3 DNA is TGCGCCAGCAGCCCGGGACAGGCTTACTACGAGCAGTACTTC.

Sample share makes this clonotype hyperexpanded (1% or more). The chain recombines TRBV10-3 with TRBJ1-5; D uncertain. V was clipped by 6 bases and J by 5 bases, with 14 bases between them. CDR3 length: 14 amino acids. Germline values: CDR1 ENHRY, CDR2 SYGVKD. CDR3 loop: CAIRKDGLDQPQHF. The CDR3 DNA reads as TGTGCCATCAGGAAAGACGGATTAGATCAGCCCCAGCATTTT.

Relative to its sample, this clonotype is large. This sequence joins TRBV6-5 and TRBJ1-2, with a weak D call TRBD1 (6 bases). The length of the CDR3 is 13 residues. From germline, CDR1 is MNHEY and CDR2 SVGAGI. Trimming shortened V by 9 bases and J by 4 bases, and 15 bases separated the two germline ends. CDR3 amino acids: CASRDTSIYGYTF. CDR3 nucleotides: TGTGCCAGTAGGGACACGTCGATCTATGGCTACACCTTC.